The 23 T cell receptor beta chains below come from one sample, sequenced in a study of beta chain features in type 1 diabetes. Findings and limits, study-wide: In all four CD4+ subsets, TCRB CDR3 length was significantly, moderately reduced in type 1 diabetes.

Antigens for these TCRs are unknown. The study reverse transcribed the entire isolated RNA, so it sequenced expressed TCRB transcripts. Only in-frame clones appear in the TCRdb table, and some are missing; sequencing was by immunoSEQ multiplex PCR. Among about 190,000 clones listed, about 7.9% were seen once. Sequencing used central memory CD4+ T cells from blood. The receptors derive from a man between 18 and 35 years old with type 1 diabetes.

The chain links TRBV19 to TRBJ1-5; D possibly corresponds to TRBD1 (5 bases). CDR1 LNHDA and CDR2 SQIVND come from the germline V gene (reference sequence). The V end was cut by 7 bases, the J end by 7 bases, with 14 bases between. CDR3 size: 13 residues. CDR3 DNA sequence: TGTGCCAGTACTCAGGGCGGGGAACAGCCCCAGCATTTT. Protein sequence: CASTQGGEQPQHF.

The V call is TRBV6-1, the J call TRBJ1-5; 8 bases map to TRBD1. This CDR3 region has 15 residues. Germline loops: CDR1 MNHNS, CDR2 SASEGT. The trim removed 6 bases at V and 3 bases at J, leaving 7 bases unmatched. DNA for the CDR3: TGTGCCAGCAGACGGACAGGGTATGACAATCAGCCCCAGCATTTT. It is translated as CASRRTGYDNQPQHF.

The J gene is TRBJ1-2, the V gene TRBV30; 8 positions match TRBD1. The germline V gene has CDR1 GTSNPN and CDR2 SVGIG (reference sequence). With V trimmed by 2 bases and J by 4 bases, 15 bases remained unmatched. The CDR3 extends over 17 amino acids. CDR3 nucleotide sequence: TGTGCCTGGAGTCCAAAGCCCGGACAGGGACAGAGCTATGGCTACACCTTC. It yields the protein CAWSPKPGQGQSYGYTF.

In its sample, this clone was seen many times. The chain combines TRBV28 with TRBJ2-1; TRBD2 aligns across 10 bases. The CDR3 consists of 17 residues. Germline CDR1 and CDR2: MDHEN and SYDVKM. The V and J ends lost 5 bases and 7 bases, in that order; junction bases with no gene match: 14. The chain's CDR3 is CASSISLAGGRGNEQFF. DNA for the CDR3: TGTGCCAGCAGTATCTCCTTAGCGGGAGGCCGTGGGAATGAGCAGTTCTTC.

This clone has only a few counts. The gene calls are TRBV28 and TRBJ2-7; 10 nucleotides line up with TRBD1. The length of the CDR3 is 14 residues. With V trimmed by 8 bases and J by 3 bases, 7 bases remained unmatched. Germline CDR1 MDHEN, CDR2 SYDVKM. The CDR3 bases are TGTGCCAGCTGGGACGGGACAGGGGACTACGAGCAGTACTTC. It translates to CASWDGTGDYEQYF.

This clone has more than one count but fewer than ten. V gene TRBV27 combines with J gene TRBJ1-2; D might be TRBD1 (5 bases). The germline V and J ends were trimmed by 11 bases and 2 bases, with 15 bases remaining between them. CDR3 length: 13 amino acids. Germline CDR1 is MNHEY and CDR2 is SMNVEV (reference sequence). The CDR3 DNA reads TGTGCCTGGGGGGGAGGAAACAACTATGGCTACACCTTC. It codes for CAWGGGNNYGYTF.

This chain joins TRBV28 and TRBJ1-5; D is uncertain. Germline assignment: CDR1 MDHEN and CDR2 SYDVKM. V lost 5 bases and J lost 4, with 15 bases in between. The CDR3 extends over 15 amino acids. CDR3 amino acids: CASSPSVPSNQPQHF. CDR3 DNA sequence: TGTGCCAGCAGTCCTAGTGTCCCTTCTAATCAGCCCCAGCATTTT. Full variable domain (remainder filled in from reference TRBV28 and TRBJ1-5): DVKVTQSSRYLVKRTGEKVFLECVQDMDHENMFWYRQDPGLGLRLIYFSYDVKMKEKGDIPEGYSVSREKKERFSLILESASTNQTSMYLCASSPSVPSNQPQHFGDGTRLSIL.

This clone has more than one count but fewer than ten. V and J are TRBV21-1 and TRBJ1-1; TRBD1 is the table's D call, not checked against the DNA. TRBV21-1 is recorded as a pseudogene. The CDR3 contains 18 residues. CDR3 residues: CASSVRQGGDMVNTEAFF. The CDR3 DNA is TGTGCCAGCAGCGTAAGGCAGGGGGGAGATATGGTGAACACTGAAGCTTTCTTT.

This clone has just a few counts. This chain uses TRBV7-9 with TRBJ2-4, with TRBD1 as a possible D gene (6 bases). This CDR3 has 17 residues. Trimming shortened V by 5 bases and J by 0 bases, and 17 bases separated the two germline ends. Germline V gene sequence: CDR1 SEHNR, CDR2 FQNEAQ (reference sequence). Here the CDR3 reads CASSEKGTLGAKNIQYF. In DNA form, the CDR3 reads TGTGCCAGCAGCGAAAAGGGGACACTTGGAGCCAAAAACATTCAGTACTTC.

The chain combines TRBV11-2 with TRBJ2-5; D gene unclear. Deletions cut 4 bases from V and 5 bases from J, with 17 bases between. This CDR3 is built from 15 residues. Germline lookup yields CDR1 SGHAT and CDR2 FQNNGV. CDR3 sequence reads: CASSSPPAVQETQYF. The CDR3 DNA sequence: TGTGCCAGCAGCTCCCCGCCCGCTGTCCAGGAGACCCAGTACTTC.

The rearrangement links TRBV28 to TRBJ2-7; no clear D. V lost 5 bases and J lost 3, with 5 bases in between. The CDR3 extends over 11 amino acids. CDR1 and CDR2 from the germline V gene are MDHEN and SYDVKM. The CDR3 is CASSLVYEQYF. The CDR3 DNA sequence: TGTGCCAGCAGTCTCGTCTACGAGCAGTACTTC.

This clone was counted a few times. The chain employs TRBV5-4 and TRBJ2-1, with 12 bases lining up with TRBD1. The germline gives CDR1 SGHNT, CDR2 YYREEE (reference sequence). The CDR3 has 16 amino acids. J lost 5 bases, V lost 4 bases, and 7 bases had no gene match. The CDR3 sequence is CASSPGTGGTDNEQFF. CDR3 sequence (DNA): TGTGCCAGCAGCCCGGGGACAGGGGGCACCGACAATGAGCAGTTCTTC. The whole variable domain, remainder taken from reference TRBV5-4 and TRBJ2-1, is ETGVTQSPTHLIKTRGQQVTLRCSSQSGHNTVSWYQQALGQGPQFIFQYYREEENGRGNFPPRFSGLQFPNYSSELNVNALELDDSALYLCASSPGTGGTDNEQFFGPGTRLTVL.

V and J are TRBV4-3 and TRBJ2-4; 8 bases fit TRBD2. The length of the CDR3 is 16 residues. Germline V CDR1 and CDR2: LGHNA, YSLEER. Losses at the gene ends were 1 base for V and 5 bases for J; bases not matched to a gene: 7. The DNA of the CDR3 is TGCGCCAGCAGCCAAGTGACGGGGGGGGCAGAAAACATTCAGTACTTC. This gives the protein CASSQVTGGAENIQYF.

The table lists this clone with a few counts. The chain links TRBV2 to TRBJ2-2; no definite D call. This CDR3 region has 18 residues. Per the germline V gene, CDR1 is SNHLY and CDR2 is FYNNEI. Trimming left V 5 bases short and J 0 bases short, with 19 bases between. The CDR3 coding sequence is TGTGCCAGCAGTCGTACAACAGACGGAAGAGCGAACACCGGGGAGCTGTTTTTT. The encoded protein is CASSRTTDGRANTGELFF.

V is TRBV12-5 and J is TRBJ1-2; D gene ambiguous. The CDR3 spans 12 residues. Germline V lookup: CDR1 LGHNT, CDR2 FRNRAP. Trimming took 6 bases from V and 0 from J, leaving 5 bases between them. The CDR3 DNA sequence: TGTGCTAGTGGGTTCACTAACTATGGCTACACCTTC. The encoded protein is CASGFTNYGYTF.

The chain uses TRBV11-3 and TRBJ2-7; possibly TRBD1 for D (6 bases). The CDR3 consists of 13 residues. Germline V gene sequence: CDR1 SGHNT, CDR2 YENEEA. Trimming shortened V by 0 bases and J by 5 bases, and 8 bases separated the two germline ends. The CDR3 nucleotides are TGTGCCAGCAGCTTAGACCCAGGGGACGAGCAGTACTTC. The encoded protein is CASSLDPGDEQYF.

This clone was found a few times. V usage is TRBV18 and J usage is TRBJ2-3, with 10 bases lining up with TRBD2. Trimming removed 3 bases from V and 6 bases from J; junction bases left unmatched: 9. Germline values: CDR1 KGHSH, CDR2 LQKENI. This CDR3 comprises 16 residues. For the CDR3, the DNA is TGTGCCAGCTCACCTTTAAGCGGGGGGGCCGGCGATACGCAGTATTTT. Its translation is CASSPLSGGAGDTQYF.

This clone was observed a few times. The rearrangement links TRBV29-1 to TRBJ2-6; the D is unclear. V was trimmed by 7 bases and J by 2 bases, leaving 9 bases between them. This CDR3 spans 13 amino acids. The germline V gene has CDR1 SQVTM and CDR2 ANQGSEA. This CDR3 reads CSAATTGANVLTF. CDR3 in DNA: TGCAGCGCTGCTACGACTGGGGCCAACGTCCTGACTTTC.

This clone was counted only a few times. This CDR3 is also generated by other DNA sequences in the sample. The chain links TRBV9 to TRBJ1-6; perhaps TRBD1 as D (6 bases). The CDR3 consists of 15 residues. Trimming removed 2 bases at V and 8 bases at J, with 14 bases between. Per germline, CDR1 SGDLS and CDR2 YYNGEE. The CDR3 DNA reads TGTGCCAGCAGCGTTACAGGGATTGGGGATTCACCCCTCCACTTT. As protein: CASSVTGIGDSPLHF.

V usage is TRBV28 and J usage is TRBJ2-7, with 11 bases aligning to TRBD2. Trimming cost V 6 bases and J 1 base; bases outside gene matches: 2. The CDR3 has 14 residues. Per germline, CDR1 MDHEN and CDR2 SYDVKM. The CDR3 sequence: CASRWTSGSYEQYF. The CDR3 nucleotides read TGTGCCAGCAGGTGGACTAGCGGGTCCTACGAGCAGTACTTC.

This clone was seen more than once but under ten times. The chain recombines TRBV19 with TRBJ2-7, with 9 bases identical to TRBD1. The CDR3 is made up of 15 amino acids. Germline lookup yields CDR1 LNHDA and CDR2 SQIVND (reference sequence). Trimming at V came to 5 bases and at J to 3 bases, leaving 8 bases not matched to a gene. CDR3 DNA: TGTGCCAGTAGTGCGGGACAGGGCGGTATCTACGAGCAGTACTTC. This codes for CASSAGQGGIYEQYF.

This clone occurred many times. The chain uses TRBV11-2 and TRBJ2-7; 7 nucleotides agree with TRBD1. V shed 1 base and J 5 bases; nucleotides not matched to a gene: 8. This CDR3 has 15 residues. CDR1 and CDR2 (germline): SGHAT, FQNNGV. This CDR3 is CASSLGIDREDEQYF. CDR3 coding DNA: TGTGCCAGCAGCTTAGGTATCGACAGGGAAGACGAGCAGTACTTC.

A few counts support this clone. V gene TRBV30 combines with J gene TRBJ2-1; 8 bases map to TRBD2. Per germline, CDR1 GTSNPN and CDR2 SVGIG (reference sequence). V gave up 1 base and J gave up 6 bases; unmatched junction bases: 8. This CDR3 spans 15 amino acids. The CDR3 DNA reads as TGTGCCTGGAGTGCCGGGGGGGCCCTATCCAATGAGCAGTTCTTC. Its protein product is CAWSAGGALSNEQFF. Using reference TRBV30 and TRBJ2-1 for the parts outside the CDR3, the full variable domain is SQTIHQWPATLVQPVGSPLSLECTVEGTSNPNLYWYRQAAGRGLQLLFYSVGIGQISSEVPQNLSASRPQDRQFILSSKKLLLSDSGFYLCAWSAGGALSNEQFFGPGTRLTVL.